This is a list of T cell receptor beta chains from one sample in a study of T cells in Graves' hyperthyroidism and ophthalmopathy. TCRdb ran MiXCR on the multiplex PCR reads and lists one entry per CDR3 protein. The data contain roughly 350,000 distinct CDR3 sequences, approximately 13% of them singletons. The sequencing input was blood. The receptors were gathered from a woman aged 30 to 39 with Graves' hyperthyroidism. Each CDR3 is given with its conserved first and last residue. D genes are given only for firm matches. Rows give clone size only sometimes, using once, few, many, or a class for an expanded clone.

D: -
J: TRBJ2-5
size: -
V: TRBV7-2
DNA: TGTGCCAGCAGCCCAGGACGGATGTACCAAGAGACCCACTACTTC
CDR3: CASSPGRMYQETHYF

D: -
J: TRBJ2-7
size: -
V: TRBV18
DNA: TGTGCCAGCTCACCACCTGGGGGAGGACAGAGATCCTACGAGAAGTACTTC
CDR3: CASSPPGGGQRSYEKYF

D: -
J: TRBJ2-5
size: few
V: TRBV30
DNA: TGTGCCTGGAGTGTATCTACTGGGGTCCAAGAGACCCAGTACTTC
CDR3: CAWSVSTGVQETQYF

D: TRBD1
J: TRBJ1-1
size: many
V: TRBV20-1
DNA: TGCAGTGCCCTACAGGGGGCGGGAGGTGAAGCTTTCTTT
CDR3: CSALQGAGGEAFF

D: -
J: TRBJ1-2
size: medium-sized
V: TRBV2
DNA: TGTGCCAGCGGGAGGCTCTTCTATGGCTACACCTTC
CDR3: CASGRLFYGYTF

D: -
J: TRBJ2-2
size: -
V: TRBV3-1
DNA: TGTGCCAGCAGCCCCAGTCCTACCGGGGAGCTGTTTTTT
CDR3: CASSPSPTGELFF

D: TRBD2
J: TRBJ2-2
size: many
V: TRBV28
DNA: TGTGCCAGCAGTCAGGGGACTAGCACTTACACCGGGGAGCTGTTTTTT
CDR3: CASSQGTSTYTGELFF

D: TRBD2
J: TRBJ2-1
size: many
V: TRBV5-1
DNA: TGCGCCAGCAGACTGACCGGGACTAGAGATGAGCAGTTCTTC
CDR3: CASRLTGTRDEQFF

D: TRBD1
J: TRBJ2-1
size: many
V: TRBV5-6
DNA: TGTGCCAGCAGCTTGGAGATGGACAGGACAGGTGAGCAGTTCTTC
CDR3: CASSLEMDRTGEQFF

D: -
J: TRBJ2-2
size: many
V: TRBV10-3
DNA: TGTGCCATCAAAGGGGCCGGGGAGCTGTTTTTT
CDR3: CAIKGAGELFF

D: -
J: TRBJ2-3
size: many
V: TRBV9
DNA: TGTGCCAGCAGCTCGAGGGGAGATACGCAGTATTTT
CDR3: CASSSRGDTQYF

D: -
J: TRBJ2-7
size: -
V: TRBV29-1
DNA: TGCAGCGTTGAGTCCGCGGGAGAGCAGTACTTC
CDR3: CSVESAGEQYF

D: -
J: TRBJ1-6
size: few
V: TRBV9
DNA: TGTGCCAGCGGAACGTTTAATTCACCCCTCCACTTT
CDR3: CASGTFNSPLHF

D: TRBD2
J: TRBJ2-3
size: few
V: TRBV11-3
DNA: TGTGCCAGCAGCTTAGGTTTGCTAGCGGGGGGCACAGATACGCAGTATTTT
CDR3: CASSLGLLAGGTDTQYF

D: -
J: TRBJ2-5
size: many
V: TRBV20-1
DNA: TGCAGTGCTAGAGTGGGCAGAAGACAAGAGACCCAGTACTTC
CDR3: CSARVGRRQETQYF

D: -
J: TRBJ1-1
size: many
V: TRBV18
DNA: TGTGCCAGCAGTCCCACAGGGAACACTGAAGCTTTCTTT
CDR3: CASSPTGNTEAFF

D: TRBD1
J: TRBJ1-2
size: few
V: TRBV27
DNA: TGTGCCAGCAGTACGACAGGGGGCAGAGGCTACACCTTC
CDR3: CASSTTGGRGYTF

D: -
J: TRBJ1-1
size: many
V: TRBV3-1
DNA: TGTGCCAGCAGCCAGTCAGGAGCTTTCTTT
CDR3: CASSQSGAFF

D: -
J: TRBJ2-1
size: -
V: TRBV19
DNA: TGTGCCAGTAGTATTGCAAGTAGTCGCTCCCACAATGAGCAGTTCTTC
CDR3: CASSIASSRSHNEQFF

D: -
J: TRBJ2-1
size: many
V: TRBV12-3/TRBV12-4
DNA: TGTGCCAGCACCGTAGCCAGGGGCGGGCAGTTCTTC
CDR3: CASTVARGGQFF

D: TRBD2
J: TRBJ2-7
size: many
V: TRBV7-3
DNA: TGTGCCAGCAGCCCAGCGGCAACCGGGACTACCGAGCAGTACTTC
CDR3: CASSPAATGTTEQYF

D: TRBD1
J: TRBJ2-7
size: few
V: TRBV6-1
DNA: TGTGCCAGCAGAATACAGGGGGACGAGCAGTACTTC
CDR3: CASRIQGDEQYF

D: TRBD2
J: TRBJ2-1
size: -
V: TRBV6-1
DNA: TGTGCCAGCAGTCCCGATAGCGGGAGGGCTTACAATGAGCAGTTCTTC
CDR3: CASSPDSGRAYNEQFF

D: -
J: TRBJ2-7
size: -
V: TRBV5-1
DNA: TGCGCCAGCAGCAGGACAGAACTCGAGCAGTACTTC
CDR3: CASSRTELEQYF

D: TRBD1
J: TRBJ1-2
size: -
V: TRBV19
DNA: TGTGCCAGTAGTATGGTGGCAGGGGGCAACTATGGCTACACCTTC
CDR3: CASSMVAGGNYGYTF

D: -
J: TRBJ2-7
size: -
V: TRBV20-1
DNA: TGCAGTGCTACCTCGGACAGCGTGGACTACGAGCAGTACTTC
CDR3: CSATSDSVDYEQYF

D: -
J: TRBJ1-3
size: -
V: TRBV9
DNA: TGTGCCAGCAGCGTAGACTATCGGGGACCCTTTGGAAACACCATATATTTT
CDR3: CASSVDYRGPFGNTIYF

D: -
J: TRBJ1-6
size: -
V: TRBV15
DNA: TGTGCCACCAGCCAACAAGGGGGAGGGAATTCACCCCTCCACTTT
CDR3: CATSQQGGGNSPLHF

D: -
J: TRBJ1-1
size: many
V: TRBV2
DNA: TGTGCCAGCGGGGGGGACCGCTTTGACACTGAAGCTTTCTTT
CDR3: CASGGDRFDTEAFF

D: -
J: TRBJ1-1
size: many
V: TRBV25-1
DNA: TGTGCCAGCAGTGTGGGACGGAACACTGAAGCTTTCTTT
CDR3: CASSVGRNTEAFF

D: -
J: TRBJ1-1
size: -
V: TRBV5-5
DNA: TGTGCCAGCAGAGGGGGAGTGAACACTGAAGCTTTCTTT
CDR3: CASRGGVNTEAFF

D: TRBD1
J: TRBJ1-2
size: -
V: TRBV6-1
DNA: TGTGCCAGCAGTACCCGGGACAGGGCTTCCAACTATGGCTACACCTTC
CDR3: CASSTRDRASNYGYTF

D: -
J: TRBJ1-5
size: many
V: TRBV28
DNA: TGTGCCAGCAGTTTCTTGGGCAATCAGCCCCAGCATTTT
CDR3: CASSFLGNQPQHF

D: TRBD2
J: TRBJ2-3
size: many
V: TRBV7-6
DNA: TGTGCCAGCAGCTTAACTAGCGGCACAGATACGCAGTATTTT
CDR3: CASSLTSGTDTQYF

D: -
J: TRBJ2-2
size: many
V: TRBV12-3/TRBV12-4
DNA: TGTGCCAGCAGTTTACTGGCGGGAGGGGAGCTGTTTTTT
CDR3: CASSLLAGGELFF

D: -
J: TRBJ2-2
size: many
V: TRBV6-1
DNA: TGTGCCAGCAGTTATGGTCGAATTAGGGCCGGGGAGCTGTTTTTT
CDR3: CASSYGRIRAGELFF

D: -
J: TRBJ2-5
size: many
V: TRBV30
DNA: TGTGCCTGGAGCCTTTACGGGAGCCTCCAAGAGACCCAGTACTTC
CDR3: CAWSLYGSLQETQYF

D: TRBD2
J: TRBJ2-1
size: many
V: TRBV2
DNA: TGTGCCAGCAGCCGCCTTCGCCTAGCGGAAAACCCCTACAATGAGCAGTTCTTC
CDR3: CASSRLRLAENPYNEQFF

D: -
J: TRBJ2-1
size: many
V: TRBV3-1
DNA: TGTGCCAGCAGCCAAGGGGTCGCAGGTCCGAATGAGCAGTTCTTC
CDR3: CASSQGVAGPNEQFF

D: TRBD1
J: TRBJ2-2
size: many
V: TRBV7-2
DNA: TGTGCCAGCAGCTTAACAGGGGGCGCGAACACCGGGGAGCTGTTTTTT
CDR3: CASSLTGGANTGELFF

D: TRBD2
J: TRBJ2-7
size: few
V: TRBV7-2
DNA: TGTGCCAGCAGCCCCGGGACTAGCGGCATTATTTACGAGCAGTACTTC
CDR3: CASSPGTSGIIYEQYF

D: -
J: TRBJ1-6
size: -
V: TRBV2
DNA: TGTGCCAGCAGCCCCGCGGGGGGTTCGCCCCTCCACTTT
CDR3: CASSPAGGSPLHF

D: -
J: TRBJ1-4
size: few
V: TRBV20-1
DNA: TGCAGTGCCTACACCTTTGCAACTAATGAAAAACTGTTTTTT
CDR3: CSAYTFATNEKLFF

D: -
J: TRBJ1-1
size: -
V: TRBV6-1
DNA: TGTGCCAGCAGAACGCTAGGAGAGACGGCTTTCTTT
CDR3: CASRTLGETAFF

D: -
J: TRBJ2-6
size: few
V: TRBV2
DNA: TGTGCCAGCACCCTCGGGATCCCTGGGGCCAACGTCCTGACTTTC
CDR3: CASTLGIPGANVLTF

D: TRBD2
J: TRBJ2-5
size: many
V: TRBV5-6
DNA: TGTGCCAGCAGCCCCAACGGACTAGCGGGAGAGACCCAGTACTTC
CDR3: CASSPNGLAGETQYF

D: TRBD2
J: TRBJ2-3
size: -
V: TRBV5-1
DNA: TGCGCCAGCAGCCATACTAGCGCTCGACCTAGCACAGATACGCAGTATTTT
CDR3: CASSHTSARPSTDTQYF

D: TRBD1
J: TRBJ1-5
size: -
V: TRBV30
DNA: TGTGCCTGGAGTGTAAACCGTGGGACAGCCCTGCATTTT
CDR3: CAWSVNRGTALHF

D: TRBD2
J: TRBJ2-1
size: -
V: TRBV20-1
DNA: TGCAGTGCAGAACCGGGGTGGACTAGCGGGAGGGCCGGCCTTTACAATGAGCAGTTCTTC
CDR3: CSAEPGWTSGRAGLYNEQFF

D: -
J: TRBJ1-6
size: few
V: TRBV7-6
DNA: TGTGCCAGCAGTTCCAACCCGGAGACACCCCTCCACTTT
CDR3: CASSSNPETPLHF

D: -
J: TRBJ2-1
size: few
V: TRBV20-1
DNA: TGCAGTGCCGCACAGGGTCGGAATGAGCAGTTCTTC
CDR3: CSAAQGRNEQFF

D: TRBD2
J: TRBJ2-3
size: -
V: TRBV12-3/TRBV12-4
DNA: TGTGCCAGCAGCCCAGGGAGGGTCACAGATACGCAGTATTTT
CDR3: CASSPGRVTDTQYF

D: TRBD2
J: TRBJ2-5
size: many
V: TRBV10-2
DNA: TGCGCCAGCAGTGAGTCCAGCGGGAGGGTTGAGACCCAGTACTTC
CDR3: CASSESSGRVETQYF